This TCR beta chain stems from a study of beta chain features in type 1 diabetes. Study-level background: Sorted cells numbering roughly 100,000,000 were examined across all samples.

It was via CD45RO/CCR7/CD25/CD127/CD95/CD27 that CD4+ naive, central memory, regulatory and stem cell-like memory cells were sorted. The isolated RNA, all of it, was reverse transcribed, so expressed TCRB transcripts were what got sequenced. TCRdb's copy holds only in-frame clones and misses some; the assay was immunoSEQ multiplex PCR. Among about 360,000 clones listed, roughly 12% were seen once. V was cut by 0 bases and J by 5 bases, with 16 bases left in between. CDR3 length: 16 residues. Germline values: CDR1 SGHNT, CDR2 YYREEE (reference sequence). Points on this clone: What it recognizes is unknown.

Regarding the study as a whole: Resolution of whether HLA type affects TCRB rearrangement was not achieved here. When Type 1 diabetes patients were examined, their TCRB CDR3s proved moderately but significantly shorter in all four CD4+ subsets.

The sequence was obtained from a woman between 18 and 29 years old with type 1 diabetes. This chain joins TRBV5-4 and TRBJ2-3; the D gene is possibly TRBD2 (6 bases). The specimen was naive CD4+ T cells from blood. The CDR3, as DNA: TGTGCCAGCAGCTTGGATGGTAGCGGACAAAGAGATACGCAGTATTTT. Protein: CASSLDGSGQRDTQYF.